This is a list of T cell receptor beta chains from one sample in a study of blood T cell repertoires in COVID-19. The table came from immunoSEQ multiplex PCR; TCRdb's copy has only in-frame clones and leaves some out. The sample lists 250,000 or so clones, about 80% occurring once. The sample taken for sequencing was PBMCs or T cells enriched from blood (not recorded which). The receptors shown here come from a man aged 45-65 years who had recovered from COVID-19. CDR3s leave out the opening cysteine and the closing phenylalanine or tryptophan. Expanded clones get a size class; other rows say once, few or many, or leave the size out.

v_call	j_call	clone_size	cdr3_length	cdr3_aa
TRBV7-9	TRBJ1-3	NA	13	ASSPRVLSGNTIY
TRBV10-3	TRBJ1-2	NA	12	ATRGTGAFYGYT
TRBV10-2	TRBJ2-5	NA	12	ASTRTSVQETQY
TRBV27	TRBJ1-1	once	12	ASSFATGGTEAF
TRBV28	TRBJ1-6	NA	13	ASRTGGEFFSPLH
TRBV7-8	TRBJ1-2	NA	15	ASSSTTGAGVYYGYT
TRBV10-3	TRBJ1-3	NA	13	AISGTEPSGNTIY
TRBV12-3/TRBV12-4	TRBJ1-2	NA	11	ASSYEDNYGYT
TRBV29-1	TRBJ2-2	NA	13	SARPGGGYTGELF
TRBV7-9	TRBJ1-6	NA	13	ASSLAWTENSPLH
TRBV27	TRBJ1-1	NA	11	ASSRLGNTEAF
TRBV5-1	TRBJ1-3	NA	13	ASSLVTGSGNTIY
TRBV27	TRBJ2-1	once	13	ASSSTSVSYNEQF
TRBV24-1	TRBJ2-1	NA	16	ATSDNLSGGFQDNEQF
TRBV7-9	TRBJ1-1	NA	10	ASGGANTEAF
TRBV18	TRBJ1-1	once	10	ASSPSNTEAF
TRBV10-2	TRBJ1-2	NA	12	ASRDRGIGYGYT
TRBV12-3/TRBV12-4	TRBJ2-7	many	11	ASRGRQGHEQY
TRBV7-2	TRBJ1-4	NA	15	ASSPKIFTGDNEKLF
TRBV19	TRBJ1-5	NA	12	ASSVGQIGQPQH
TRBV7-6	TRBJ2-2	once	13	ASSLEQGVSGELF
TRBV7-6	TRBJ1-2	NA	13	ASSLAGGTNYGYT
TRBV5-4	TRBJ2-7	NA	12	ASSGGRNAYEQY
TRBV11-2	TRBJ2-7	NA	12	ASSPDGNSYEQY
TRBV5-8	TRBJ2-4	NA	14	ASSFGLMTVKNIQY
TRBV7-2	TRBJ2-7	NA	12	ASSFQTGTYEQY
TRBV7-6	TRBJ1-2	NA	11	ASSSPGGDGYT
TRBV5-1	TRBJ2-5	NA	11	ASSFSSQETQY
TRBV27	TRBJ1-2	once	13	ASSPILEGIVGYT
TRBV5-1	TRBJ2-1	NA	18	ASSLLLGKADHSSYNEQF
TRBV11-3	TRBJ2-7	NA	12	ASSLPAEIYEQY
TRBV30	TRBJ1-2	NA	12	AWTTEQTNYGYT
TRBV5-1	TRBJ1-1	NA	11	ASSLDIETEAF
TRBV5-4	TRBJ1-2	NA	11	ASGPWTGGGYT
TRBV7-9	TRBJ2-1	NA	13	ASSAGVPLSNEQF
TRBV7-3	TRBJ2-1	NA	14	ASSLIGVGSYNEQF
TRBV20-1	TRBJ2-4	NA	9	SARGSSGQY
TRBV2	TRBJ1-5	once	12	ASSALGHNQPQH
TRBV2	TRBJ1-4	few	13	ASSEAGSQGEKLF
TRBV9	TRBJ1-1	NA	14	ASSVAGTGVSAEAF
TRBV5-1	TRBJ2-3	NA	13	ASSPFLSSTDTQY
TRBV28	TRBJ2-1	NA	15	ASRYSSGPSSYNEQF
TRBV18	TRBJ2-5	NA	15	ASSPPGQARYQETQY
TRBV7-9	TRBJ1-6	NA	14	ASSLDRAPWNSPLH
TRBV28	TRBJ1-2	NA	13	ASRTMGADNYGYT
TRBV2	TRBJ1-5	NA	13	ASRGDRGGNQPQH
TRBV30	TRBJ1-2	once	15	AWSPTGGQLRNYGYT
TRBV12-3/TRBV12-4	TRBJ2-3	NA	11	ASRTSGTDTQY
TRBV4-3	TRBJ2-4	NA	14	ASSQDFRGAKNIQY
TRBV11-2	TRBJ2-1	NA	14	ASSLDRGSRYNEQF